Following are 23 T cell receptor beta chains from one sample sequenced in a study of blood T cell repertoires in COVID-19. Sequenced by immunoSEQ multiplex PCR; TCRdb stores in-frame clones only, minus some. The table includes around 350,000 clones, 70% to 90% detected once. Sequencing was done on a sample of peripheral blood. The origin of the receptors is a human donor in a cohort sampled during active COVID-19.

The chain joins TRBV27 to TRBJ2-3; maybe TRBD2 (5 bases). The germline gives CDR1 MNHEY, CDR2 SMNVEV (reference sequence). Trimming shortened V by 1 base and J by 2 bases, and 7 bases separated the two germline ends. There are 14 residues in the CDR3. The CDR3 sequence is CASSLLGVTDTQYF. The DNA of the CDR3 is TGTGCCAGCAGTTTATTGGGAGTCACAGATACGCAGTATTTT.

This clone showed up just once. The chain has TRBV5-6 and TRBJ2-7, with D possibly matching TRBD1 (8 bases). The CDR3 sequence is 16 residues long. The ends were cut back, 4 bases at V and 4 bases at J, with 21 bases in the middle. Per germline, CDR1 SGHDT and CDR2 YYEEEE. The CDR3 loop is CASSDRPRGTGYEQYF. The CDR3, as DNA: TGTGCCAGCAGCGATCGACCGCGGGGGACAGGTTACGAGCAGTACTTC.

The rearrangement uses TRBV19 and TRBJ2-1; weak D call: TRBD2 (5 bases). V was pared by 6 bases and J by 0 bases, with 12 bases between. The CDR3 consists of 15 residues. The V gene's germline CDR1 is LNHDA and CDR2 SQIVND (reference sequence). CDR3 nucleotide sequence: TGTGCCAGTAGGTCGACGGGGAGCTCCTACAATGAGCAGTTCTTC. Residues: CASRSTGSSYNEQFF. Full variable domain (missing parts from reference TRBV19 and TRBJ2-1): DGGITQSPKYLFRKEGQNVTLSCEQNLNHDAMYWYRQDPGQGLRLIYYSQIVNDFQKGDIAEGYSVSREKKESFPLTVTSAQKNPTAFYLCASRSTGSSYNEQFFGPGTRLTVL.

This chain links TRBV3-1 (or the pseudogene TRBV3-2) with TRBJ1-2; D gene ambiguous. The CDR3 totals 12 residues. Germline V CDR1 and CDR2: LGHDT, YNNKEL (reference sequence). Trimming cost V 3 bases and J 6 bases, with 8 bases left between them. The CDR3 DNA follows: TGTGCCAGCAGCCACGGAGGGAATGGCTACACCTTC. It codes for CASSHGGNGYTF.

V usage is TRBV4-1 and J usage is TRBJ2-5, with D possibly TRBD2 on 6 matching bases. The CDR3 contains 13 residues. The V gene lost 2 bases and the J gene lost 5 bases, with 9 bases spanning the gap. The germline V gene has CDR1 MGHRA and CDR2 YSYEKL. The CDR3 reads CASSQNGGETQYF. As DNA, the CDR3 is TGCGCCAGCAGCCAAAACGGGGGTGAGACCCAGTACTTC.

This clone was counted once. The J gene is TRBJ1-6, the V gene TRBV30; possible D gene TRBD1, 6 bases. Germline values: CDR1 GTSNPN, CDR2 SVGIG (reference sequence). CDR3 length equals 14 residues. V dropped 1 base and J dropped 4 bases, with 8 bases sitting between them. In DNA form, the CDR3 reads TGTGCCTGGAGTGACGGACAGTATAATTCACCCCTCCACTTT. Its translation: CAWSDGQYNSPLHF.

This clone was detected once. The V gene is TRBV13, the J gene TRBJ1-1; TRBD1 might be the D (5 bases). The V gene's germline CDR1 is PRHDT and CDR2 FYEKMQ (reference sequence). V was pared by 3 bases and J by 0 bases, with 8 bases between. This CDR3 is built from 14 residues. The CDR3 loop is CASSLDTMNTEAFF. The CDR3 coding sequence is TGTGCCAGCAGCTTGGACACTATGAACACTGAAGCTTTCTTT.

This clone was counted only a few times. The J gene is TRBJ1-2, the V gene TRBV11-2; 7 bases are a match to TRBD1. The CDR3 runs to 15 residues. Unmatched junction bases numbered 8, after V lost 4 bases and J lost 3 bases. Per germline, CDR1 SGHAT and CDR2 FQNNGV. The CDR3 reads CASSSGTDADYGYTF. In nucleotides, the CDR3 is TGTGCCAGCAGCTCCGGGACAGACGCAGACTATGGCTACACCTTC.

The rearrangement links TRBV5-1 to TRBJ2-3; TRBD1 matches 7 bases. The CDR3 spans 15 residues. With 4 bases clipped from V and 0 bases from J, the junction kept 5 bases outside the gene matches. Germline loops: CDR1 SGHRS, CDR2 YFSETQ. DNA for the CDR3: TGCGCCAGCAGCACCTGGACAGGCAGCACAGATACGCAGTATTTT. It yields the protein CASSTWTGSTDTQYF.

This clone appeared once. V is TRBV7-9 and J is TRBJ1-4, with 7 bases that match TRBD1. CDR1 is SEHNR and CDR2 is FQNEAQ in the germline V gene (reference sequence). With 5 bases clipped from V and 7 bases from J, the junction kept 4 bases outside the gene matches. This CDR3 region has 13 residues. In DNA form, the CDR3 reads TGTGCCAGCAGCCCCGGACAGGTTGAAAAACTGTTTTTT. It encodes CASSPGQVEKLFF.

This rearrangement joins TRBV16 to TRBJ2-4, with 8 bases aligning to TRBD2. The CDR3 totals 16 residues. V shed 4 bases and J 7 bases; nucleotides not matched to a gene: 12. CDR1 and CDR2 (germline): KGHSY, FQNENV. The CDR3 spells CASSRHIELAGNIQYF. CDR3 coding DNA: TGTGCCAGCAGCCGACACATAGAGCTAGCGGGTAACATTCAGTACTTC.

This chain uses TRBV2 with TRBJ1-2; 7 nucleotides agree with TRBD1. The V gene's germline CDR1 is SNHLY and CDR2 FYNNEI. The CDR3 runs 17 residues. After removal of 0 bases from V and 2 bases from J, the junction contained 9 bases not matched to a gene. CDR3 residues: CASSEALRVRGNYGYTF. The CDR3 DNA sequence: TGTGCCAGCAGTGAAGCGCTTCGGGTCAGGGGGAACTATGGCTACACCTTC.

The chain joins TRBV12-3 or TRBV12-4 to TRBJ1-3, with D hard to call. The CDR3 runs 13 residues. Trimming pared 10 bases from V and 0 bases from J, leaving 10 bases between. This CDR3 is CAIARSSGNTIYF. In nucleotides, the CDR3 is TGTGCCATCGCACGTAGCTCTGGAAACACCATATATTTT.

V usage is TRBV29-1 and J usage is TRBJ2-4; 7 bases fit TRBD1. V was pared by 6 bases and J by 2 bases, with 16 bases of the junction left unmatched. Germline V gene data show CDR1 as SQVTM and CDR2 as ANQGSEA. CDR3 size: 17 residues. CDR3 bases: TGCAGCGTATCCGGGACAGTCGAGCGGCCGTCCAAAAACATTCAGTACTTC. Its protein product is CSVSGTVERPSKNIQYF. The full variable domain, with the rest looked up from reference TRBV29-1 and TRBJ2-4, is SAVISQKPSRDICQRGTSLTIQCQVDSQVTMMFWYRQQPGQSLTLIATANQGSEATYESGFVIDKFPISRPNLTFSTLTVSNMSPEDSSIYLCSVSGTVERPSKNIQYFGAGTRLSVL.

The chain has TRBV9 and TRBJ1-3; 8 positions agree with TRBD1. This CDR3 region has 13 residues. Germline V gene sequence: CDR1 SGDLS, CDR2 YYNGEE. The V gene end was trimmed by 3 bases and the J gene end by 16 bases; junction bases not matched to a gene: 12. Written as DNA, the CDR3 is TGTGCCAGCAGCGCACGACCGGGACAGGAGACGTATTTT. Residues: CASSARPGQETYF.

The CDR3 nucleotides are TGTGCCAGCAGTTCCGACAGGGGCGACTACAATGAGCAGTTCTTC. It is translated as CASSSDRGDYNEQFF. This chain links TRBV2 with TRBJ2-1, with TRBD1 matching 8 bases. Germline-derived CDR1 and CDR2 are SNHLY and FYNNEI. The CDR3 contains 15 residues. Germline trimming cut 5 bases from V and 3 bases from J; bases unmatched to any gene: 6.

This clone was observed once. The chain links TRBV2 to TRBJ2-4; D remains unclear. CDR1 SNHLY and CDR2 FYNNEI come from the germline V gene. Trimming stripped 4 bases from V and 2 bases from J, with 9 bases between. This CDR3 comprises 14 residues. The DNA for the CDR3 is TGTGCCAGCAGTGGAGTCCTAACCAAAAACATTCAGTACTTC. This gives the protein CASSGVLTKNIQYF.

This clone turned up a few times. CDR3 sequence: CASSGGQGGRLGNTEAFF. For the CDR3, the DNA is TGTGCCAGCAGTGGGGGACAGGGGGGGCGCTTGGGGAACACTGAAGCTTTCTTT. The V and J genes are TRBV27 and TRBJ1-1, with TRBD1 matching over 11 bases. The ends lost 5 bases at V and 1 base at J; junction bases unmatched: 12. Germline lookup yields CDR1 MNHEY and CDR2 SMNVEV (reference sequence). The CDR3 has 18 residues.

The chain recombines TRBV6-5 with TRBJ2-7; 7 bases line up with TRBD1. Trimming cost V 10 bases and J 4 bases; bases outside gene matches: 10. Germline CDR1 is MNHEY and CDR2 is SVGAGI. The CDR3 consists of 13 residues. CDR3 nucleotide sequence: TGTGCCACTTTACAGGGGCTTCGATACGAGCAGTACTTC. Its protein is CATLQGLRYEQYF.

This rearrangement joins TRBV6-2 or TRBV6-3 to TRBJ2-3, with D unresolved. Germline loops: CDR1 MNHEY, CDR2 SVGEGT. The germline V and J ends were trimmed by 4 bases and 2 bases, with 7 bases remaining between them. The CDR3 has 13 amino acids. For the CDR3, the DNA is TGTGCCAGCAGTTGGTTAGCCACAGATACGCAGTATTTT. This gives the protein CASSWLATDTQYF.

J is TRBJ1-2 and V is TRBV14, with 7 bases fitting TRBD1. J was trimmed by 4 bases and V by 0 bases; bases with no gene match: 8. The germline CDR1 and CDR2 sequences are SGHDN and FVKESK. The length of the CDR3 is 16 residues. The CDR3 here is CASSQESEGGGYGYTF. As DNA, the CDR3 is TGTGCCAGCAGCCAAGAATCGGAAGGGGGCGGCTATGGCTACACCTTC. Filled out from reference TRBV14 and TRBJ1-2, the complete variable domain reads EAGVTQFPSHSVIEKGQTVTLRCDPISGHDNLYWYRRVMGKEIKFLLHFVKESKQDESGMPNNRFLAERTGGTYSTLKVQPAELEDSGVYFCASSQESEGGGYGYTFGSGTRLTVV.

This clone was found a few times. The chain joins TRBV6-5 to TRBJ2-3, with D unclear. V was trimmed by 5 bases and J by 2 bases, leaving 8 bases between them. The CDR3 is made up of 13 amino acids. Germline CDR1 and CDR2: MNHEY and SVGAGI. CDR3 region: CASSLVITDTQYF. In DNA, the CDR3 is TGTGCCAGCAGTCTAGTCATCACAGATACGCAGTATTTT.

The gene calls are TRBV6-5 and TRBJ1-2; D remains unclear. The CDR3 has 14 amino acids. V was clipped by 6 bases and J by 0 bases, with 11 bases between them. Per germline, CDR1 MNHEY and CDR2 SVGAGI. The CDR3 DNA follows: TGTGCCAGCAGCCGGGAAAAAGCTAACTATGGCTACACCTTC. This encodes CASSREKANYGYTF.